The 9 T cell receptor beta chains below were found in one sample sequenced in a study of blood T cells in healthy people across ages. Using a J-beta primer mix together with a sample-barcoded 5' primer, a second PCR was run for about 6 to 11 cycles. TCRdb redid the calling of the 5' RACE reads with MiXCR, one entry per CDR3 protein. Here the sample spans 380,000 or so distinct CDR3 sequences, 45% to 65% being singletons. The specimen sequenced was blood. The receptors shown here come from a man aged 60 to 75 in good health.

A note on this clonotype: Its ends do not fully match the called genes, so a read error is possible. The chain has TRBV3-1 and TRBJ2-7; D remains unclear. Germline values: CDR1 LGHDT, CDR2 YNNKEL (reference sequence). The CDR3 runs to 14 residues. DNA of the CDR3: TGTGCCAGCAGCCAAGACTCGCAGCCCTACGAGCGGTACTTC. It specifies CASSQDSQPYERYF.

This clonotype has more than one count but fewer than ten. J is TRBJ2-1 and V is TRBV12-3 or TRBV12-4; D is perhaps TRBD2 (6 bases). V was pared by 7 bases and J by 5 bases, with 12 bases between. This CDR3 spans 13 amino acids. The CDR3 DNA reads TGTGCCAGCACCCCTAGCGCTAACAATGAGCAGTTCTTC. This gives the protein CASTPSANNEQFF.

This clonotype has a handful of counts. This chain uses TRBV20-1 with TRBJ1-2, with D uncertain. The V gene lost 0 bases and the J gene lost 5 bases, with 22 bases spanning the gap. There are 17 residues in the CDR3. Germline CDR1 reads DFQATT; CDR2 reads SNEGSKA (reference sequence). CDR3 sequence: CSARDHKGIPPLYGYTF. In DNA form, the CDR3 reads TGCAGTGCTAGAGATCATAAGGGAATTCCCCCCTTATATGGCTACACCTTC.

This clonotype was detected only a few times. Here the CDR3 reads CASRWRRTDTQYF. CDR3 coding DNA: TGTGCCAGCCGGTGGCGCCGCACAGATACGCAGTATTTT. The rearrangement links TRBV6-5 to TRBJ2-3; D remains ambiguous. This CDR3 comprises 13 residues. Germline V gene sequence: CDR1 MNHEY, CDR2 SVGAGI. Trimming took off 8 bases at V and 1 base at J, with 10 bases between the two ends.

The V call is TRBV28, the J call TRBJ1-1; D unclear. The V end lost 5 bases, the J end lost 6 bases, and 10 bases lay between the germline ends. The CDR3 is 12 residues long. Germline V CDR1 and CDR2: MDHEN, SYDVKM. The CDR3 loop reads CASSRDGPEAFF. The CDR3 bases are TGTGCCAGCAGTCGCGACGGACCTGAAGCTTTCTTT.

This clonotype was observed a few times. The CDR3 loop is CSATQRTNTGELFF. The DNA for the CDR3 is TGCAGTGCTACGCAGAGGACAAACACCGGGGAGCTGTTTTTT. V gene TRBV20-1 combines with J gene TRBJ2-2; tentative D call: TRBD1 (5 bases). The CDR3 runs 14 residues. V was clipped by 4 bases and J by 2 bases, with 11 bases between them. Germline CDR1 is DFQATT and CDR2 is SNEGSKA (reference sequence).

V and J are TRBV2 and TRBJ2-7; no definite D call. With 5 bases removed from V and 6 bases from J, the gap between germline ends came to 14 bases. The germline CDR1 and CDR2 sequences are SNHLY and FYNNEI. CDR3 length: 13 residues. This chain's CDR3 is CASSRTRPPEQYF. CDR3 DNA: TGTGCCAGCAGTCGGACGAGACCACCCGAGCAGTACTTC.

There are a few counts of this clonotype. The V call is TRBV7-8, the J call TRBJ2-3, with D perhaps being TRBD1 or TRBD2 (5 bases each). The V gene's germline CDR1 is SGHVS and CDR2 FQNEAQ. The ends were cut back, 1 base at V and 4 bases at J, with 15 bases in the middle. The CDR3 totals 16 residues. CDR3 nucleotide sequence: TGTGCCAGCAGCTTAGGGGGACGAGGGACGGCAGATACGCAGTATTTT. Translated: CASSLGGRGTADTQYF.

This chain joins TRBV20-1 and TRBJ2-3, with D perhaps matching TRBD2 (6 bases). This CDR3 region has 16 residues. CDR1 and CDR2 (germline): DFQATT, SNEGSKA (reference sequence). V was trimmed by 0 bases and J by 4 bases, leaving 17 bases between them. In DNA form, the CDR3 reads TGCAGTGCTAGAGATCGACTACGGGGGTGGGCAGATACGCAGTATTTT. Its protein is CSARDRLRGWADTQYF.